The 29 T cell receptor beta chains below all came from one sample that was sequenced in a study of blood T cell repertoires in COVID-19. TCRdb's copy holds only in-frame clones and misses some; the assay was immunoSEQ multiplex PCR. This table holds fewer than 250,000 clones, over 75% found once. Sequenced: peripheral blood. These receptor sequences come from a woman aged 40 to 50 who had recovered from COVID-19.

This chain joins TRBV5-1 and TRBJ2-5, with a possible D match to TRBD1 (5 bases). Germline CDR1 and CDR2: SGHRS and YFSETQ. Trimming left V 0 bases short and J 2 bases short, with 8 bases between. CDR3 length: 14 amino acids. The CDR3 is CASSLAAGQETQYF. CDR3 sequence (DNA): TGCGCCAGCAGCTTGGCTGCAGGGCAAGAGACCCAGTACTTC.

This chain connects TRBV9 to TRBJ1-6; D remains unclear. V lost 5 bases and J 7 bases, leaving 16 bases between the germline ends. The CDR3 runs to 15 residues. Per germline, CDR1 SGDLS and CDR2 YYNGEE. The CDR3 reads CASSASLGYNSPLHF. As DNA, the CDR3 is TGTGCCAGCAGTGCATCTTTGGGCTACAATTCACCCCTCCACTTT.

CDR3 sequence: CASSLAILDRVSYTF. The CDR3 coding sequence is TGTGCCAGCAGCTTAGCGATTCTGGACAGGGTTAGCTACACCTTC. The V gene is TRBV7-9, the J gene TRBJ1-2, with TRBD1 identical over 8 bases. The CDR3 spans 15 residues. V was clipped by 0 bases and J by 9 bases; unmatched bases: 9. Germline CDR1 and CDR2: SEHNR and FQNEAQ (reference sequence).

The chain carries TRBV7-6 and TRBJ2-1, with 15 bases matching TRBD2. CDR1 and CDR2 (germline): SGHVS, FNYEAQ. This CDR3 has 18 residues. Trimming at V came to 5 bases and at J to 2 bases, leaving 7 bases not matched to a gene. The chain's CDR3 is CASSGLAGGLTTYNEQFF. The CDR3 DNA is TGTGCCAGCAGCGGACTAGCGGGAGGGCTGACCACCTACAATGAGCAGTTCTTC.

The genes are TRBV19 and TRBJ1-1; 7 positions match TRBD1. J gave up 3 bases and V 5 bases, and 6 bases lay outside the gene matches. In germline, CDR1 is LNHDA, CDR2 SQIVND (reference sequence). The CDR3 runs 14 residues. In DNA form, the CDR3 reads TGTGCCAGTAGTGGGTCAGGGGGTCACACTGAAGCTTTCTTT. Its translation: CASSGSGGHTEAFF. Full variable domain (outside the CDR3, taken from reference TRBV19 and TRBJ1-1): DGGITQSPKYLFRKEGQNVTLSCEQNLNHDAMYWYRQDPGQGLRLIYYSQIVNDFQKGDIAEGYSVSREKKESFPLTVTSAQKNPTAFYLCASSGSGGHTEAFFGQGTRLTVV.

This clone was found a few times. This chain joins TRBV7-3 and TRBJ2-3, with a possible D match to TRBD2 (5 bases). The germline V gene has CDR1 SGHTA and CDR2 FQGTGA. This CDR3 has 12 amino acids. V lost 2 bases and J lost 8, with 8 bases in between. CDR3 in amino acids: CASSLGGGTQYF. In nucleotides, the CDR3 is TGTGCCAGCAGCTTAGGTGGAGGTACGCAGTATTTT.

The V and J genes are TRBV27 and TRBJ2-7, with 7 bases that match TRBD1. Germline assignment: CDR1 MNHEY and CDR2 SMNVEV (reference sequence). V was pared by 2 bases and J by 7 bases, with 5 bases of the junction left unmatched. This CDR3 has 13 amino acids. The CDR3 coding sequence is TGTGCCAGCAGTTTAGAAGGGGGCGGAGAGCAGTACTTC. Protein: CASSLEGGGEQYF.

The chain recombines TRBV5-4 with TRBJ1-1; D not certain. Germline CDR1 reads SGHNT; CDR2 reads YYREEE (reference sequence). The length of the CDR3 is 15 residues. The V end was cut by 0 bases, the J end by 5 bases, with 14 bases between. The CDR3 loop is CASSLDFRRGTEAFF. CDR3 sequence (DNA): TGTGCCAGCAGCTTGGATTTCCGGCGGGGTACTGAAGCTTTCTTT.

This clone occurred once. This chain uses TRBV18 with TRBJ2-2; no reliable D call. CDR1 KGHSH and CDR2 LQKENI come from the germline V gene. The germline V and J ends were trimmed by 3 bases and 6 bases, with 8 bases remaining between them. The CDR3 spans 13 residues. CDR3: CASSPREAGELFF. The CDR3 nucleotides read TGTGCCAGCTCACCCCGAGAAGCCGGGGAGCTGTTTTTT.

Only a few counts were recorded for this clone. This sequence joins TRBV6-5 and TRBJ2-1; 9 bases fit TRBD2. The V segment lost 6 bases and the J segment 6 bases; nucleotides outside the gene matches: 9. CDR3 length: 15 amino acids. Germline CDR1 reads MNHEY; CDR2 reads SVGAGI. CDR3 protein: CASRSVAGEGNEQFF. The CDR3 DNA sequence: TGTGCCAGCAGATCAGTAGCGGGAGAAGGCAATGAGCAGTTCTTC.

V is TRBV2 and J is TRBJ1-5, with 10 bases that match TRBD1. Losses at the gene ends were 4 bases for V and 7 bases for J; bases not matched to a gene: 4. CDR1 and CDR2 from the germline V gene are SNHLY and FYNNEI. The CDR3 extends over 14 amino acids. As DNA, the CDR3 is TGTGCCAGCAGTGCAGGACAGGGGGGACAGCCCCAGCATTTT. This translates into CASSAGQGGQPQHF.

The chain joins TRBV28 to TRBJ2-5, with a possible D match to TRBD1 (6 bases). Per germline, CDR1 MDHEN and CDR2 SYDVKM. Trimming removed 6 bases from V and 4 bases from J, with 21 bases in between. The CDR3 runs to 16 residues. The CDR3 DNA follows: TGTGCCAGCAGCCCCATTAAATCTGGGGGCGTAGAGACCCAGTACTTC. Protein sequence: CASSPIKSGGVETQYF.

The gene calls are TRBV5-4 and TRBJ2-2; 9 bases agree with TRBD1. This CDR3 has 17 residues. Germline V gene sequence: CDR1 SGHNT, CDR2 YYREEE (reference sequence). V was pared by 3 bases and J by 3 bases, with 9 bases of the junction left unmatched. CDR3: CASSSGTGYLDTGELFF. CDR3 in DNA: TGTGCCAGCAGCTCCGGGACAGGGTATCTAGACACCGGGGAGCTGTTTTTT.

The rearrangement links TRBV7-2 to TRBJ2-3, with 9 positions matching TRBD2. This CDR3 has 17 amino acids. J lost 4 bases, V lost 5 bases, and 13 bases had no gene match. Germline V gene sequence: CDR1 SGHTA, CDR2 FQGNSA. The CDR3 here is CASSPRSGRPLPDTQYF. The CDR3 region has the DNA TGTGCCAGCAGCCCAAGGAGCGGGAGGCCCCTCCCAGATACGCAGTATTTT.

The chain has TRBV6-6 and TRBJ1-1, with D uncertain. V lost 2 bases and J lost 1, with 11 bases in between. The V gene's germline CDR1 is MNHNY and CDR2 SVGAGI (reference sequence). The CDR3 length is 15 residues. In DNA, the CDR3 is TGTGCCAGCAGTTACGTGGCAGTCGAGAACACTGAAGCTTTCTTT. This encodes CASSYVAVENTEAFF.

As regards this clone: The same CDR3 arises from other DNA sequences in this sample as well. The chain is built from TRBV27 and TRBJ1-5; 8 bases are a match to TRBD1. V dropped 4 bases and J dropped 7; count of bases not matched to a gene: 6. In germline, CDR1 is MNHEY, CDR2 SMNVEV (reference sequence). The CDR3 consists of 14 residues. The CDR3 nucleotides read TGTGCCAGCAGTTCAGACAGGGGAGGGCAGCCCCAGCATTTT. Protein: CASSSDRGGQPQHF.

The chain couples TRBV19 to TRBJ1-5; maybe TRBD1 (5 bases). Deletions cut 3 bases from V and 0 bases from J, with 15 bases between. From germline, CDR1 is LNHDA and CDR2 SQIVND (reference sequence). This CDR3 comprises 17 residues. The CDR3 spells CASSMGGQGYSNQPQHF. Written as DNA, the CDR3 is TGTGCCAGTAGTATGGGTGGTCAGGGATATAGCAATCAGCCCCAGCATTTT.

The chain has TRBV7-9 and TRBJ1-4; D possibly corresponds to TRBD1 (5 bases). CDR1 and CDR2 from the germline V gene are SEHNR and FQNEAQ (reference sequence). V lost 5 bases, J lost 3 bases, and 13 bases lay in between. The CDR3 consists of 15 residues. The CDR3 nucleotides are TGTGCCAGCAGCCTAGGGGCCAGGGCTAATGAAAAACTGTTTTTT. Translated, it gives CASSLGARANEKLFF.

CDR3 nucleotides: TGCGCCAGCAGCCAAGGCCTCAGAGGGGGCGCAACGAATGAGCAGTTCTTC. It translates to CASSQGLRGGATNEQFF. This chain joins TRBV4-1 and TRBJ2-1, with TRBD1 matching 7 bases. The V and J ends lost 1 base and 7 bases, in that order; junction bases with no gene match: 13. This CDR3 is 17 amino acids long. Germline CDR1 reads MGHRA; CDR2 reads YSYEKL.

The chain carries TRBV25-1 and TRBJ2-7; possibly TRBD2 for D (6 bases). From germline, CDR1 is MGHDK and CDR2 SYGVNS. V lost 2 bases to trimming and J lost 1 base, with 9 bases between them. This CDR3 comprises 14 residues. This CDR3 reads CASSETGGSYEQYF. The CDR3 nucleotides read TGTGCCAGCAGTGAAACAGGAGGGTCCTACGAGCAGTACTTC.

The chain has TRBV6-1 and TRBJ2-1; 7 nucleotides agree with TRBD2. Germline V CDR1 and CDR2: MNHNS, SASEGT. The CDR3 has 15 amino acids. V lost 0 bases to trimming and J lost 5 bases; unmatched junction nucleotides: 4. Here the CDR3 reads CASSEAPAGHNEQFF. DNA of the CDR3: TGTGCCAGCAGTGAAGCGCCAGCGGGACACAATGAGCAGTTCTTC.

The chain joins TRBV15 to TRBJ1-4; TRBD1 agrees at 9 bases. Germline loops: CDR1 LNHNV, CDR2 YYDKDF (reference sequence). V gave up 9 bases and J gave up 8 bases; unmatched junction bases: 13. The CDR3 is made up of 15 amino acids. CDR3 nucleotides: TGTGCCACTATGCGATCGGACAGGGGAAACGAAAAACTGTTTTTT. Translation gives CATMRSDRGNEKLFF.

This chain uses TRBV12-5 with TRBJ2-5; D is possibly TRBD1 (5 bases). The CDR3 has 17 amino acids. With 1 base removed from V and 1 base from J, the gap between germline ends came to 16 bases. Germline assignment: CDR1 LGHNT and CDR2 FRNRAP. The CDR3 region has the DNA TGTGCTAGTGGTTTGGCCGGAACAACGACAGTCCAAGAGACCCAGTACTTC. This codes for CASGLAGTTTVQETQYF.

The chain recombines TRBV4-3 with TRBJ2-7, with D tentatively TRBD1 (7 bases). Per the germline V gene, CDR1 is LGHNA and CDR2 is YSLEER. V lost 0 bases, J lost 6 bases, and 12 bases lay in between. The CDR3 runs 14 residues. CDR3 bases: TGCGCCAGCAGCCAAGACCCAGGGGGGCGCGAGCAGTACTTC. Translation gives CASSQDPGGREQYF.

CDR3 sequence (DNA): TGTGCCAGCAGTTTATCCGCGGCAGGGGGGTACGAGCAGTACTTC. It encodes CASSLSAAGGYEQYF. J is TRBJ2-7 and V is TRBV28; D might be TRBD1 (7 bases). CDR1 and CDR2 from the germline V gene are MDHEN and SYDVKM. V lost 1 base to trimming and J lost 4 bases, with 14 bases between them. The CDR3 extends over 15 amino acids. Full variable domain (rest looked up from reference TRBV28 and TRBJ2-7): DVKVTQSSRYLVKRTGEKVFLECVQDMDHENMFWYRQDPGLGLRLIYFSYDVKMKEKGDIPEGYSVSREKKERFSLILESASTNQTSMYLCASSLSAAGGYEQYFGPGTRLTVT.

This chain connects TRBV5-6 to TRBJ1-4; D might be TRBD1 (6 bases). The V end lost 4 bases, the J end lost 7 bases, and 14 bases lay between the germline ends. Looked up from germline, CDR1 is SGHDT and CDR2 is YYEEEE. CDR3 length: 14 residues. The CDR3 sequence: CASSPTGLGEKLFF. As DNA, the CDR3 is TGTGCCAGCAGCCCCACAGGGTTAGGTGAAAAACTGTTTTTT.

This clone has only a few counts. The CDR3 DNA reads TGTGCCAGCAGCTTGGACAGCATGAACACTGAAGCTTTCTTT. It specifies CASSLDSMNTEAFF. The chain uses TRBV5-8 and TRBJ1-1; D is ambiguous. Germline CDR1 SGHTS, CDR2 YDEGEE. The CDR3 spans 14 residues. V lost 0 bases to trimming and J lost 0 bases, with 6 bases between them.

The J gene is TRBJ1-1, the V gene TRBV7-8; no firm D call. This CDR3 contains 15 residues. With 3 bases removed from V and 1 base from J, the gap between germline ends came to 12 bases. Germline loops: CDR1 SGHVS, CDR2 FQNEAQ. CDR3 sequence: CASSFSQTKNTEAFF. The DNA of the CDR3 is TGTGCCAGCAGCTTCTCACAGACAAAGAACACTGAAGCTTTCTTT. The full variable domain, with the rest looked up from reference TRBV7-8 and TRBJ1-1, is GAGVSQSPRYKVAKRGQDVALRCDPISGHVSLFWYQQALGQGPEFLTYFQNEAQLDKSGLPSDRFFAERPEGSVSTLKIQRTQQEDSAVYLCASSFSQTKNTEAFFGQGTRLTVV.

The J gene is TRBJ2-7, the V gene TRBV2; D might be TRBD1 (6 bases). The CDR3 is 14 amino acids. Trimming removed 5 bases from V and 6 bases from J, with 17 bases in between. Germline assignment: CDR1 SNHLY and CDR2 FYNNEI. The CDR3 loop is CASSRDNWSGEQYF. DNA of the CDR3: TGTGCCAGCAGTAGGGACAACTGGTCTGGCGAGCAGTACTTC.